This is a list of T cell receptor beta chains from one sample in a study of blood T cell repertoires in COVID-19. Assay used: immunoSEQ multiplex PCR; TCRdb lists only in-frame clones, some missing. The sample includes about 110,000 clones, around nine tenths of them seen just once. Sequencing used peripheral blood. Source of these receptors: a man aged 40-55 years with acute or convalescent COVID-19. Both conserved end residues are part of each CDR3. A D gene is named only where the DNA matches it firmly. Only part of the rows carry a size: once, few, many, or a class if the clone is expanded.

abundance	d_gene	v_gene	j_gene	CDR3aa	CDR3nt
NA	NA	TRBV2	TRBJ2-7	CASKGGPYEQYF	TGTGCCAGCAAAGGGGGACCCTACGAGCAGTACTTC
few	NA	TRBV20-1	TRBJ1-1	CSASPGGEGAFF	TGCAGTGCTAGTCCCGGGGGGGAAGGGGCTTTCTTT
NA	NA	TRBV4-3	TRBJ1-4	CASSPNRLEKLFF	TGCGCCAGCAGCCCGAACAGGCTTGAAAAACTGTTTTTT
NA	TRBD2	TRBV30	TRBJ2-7	CAWSRLAGDFEQYF	TGTGCCTGGAGTCGACTAGCGGGAGATTTCGAGCAGTACTTC
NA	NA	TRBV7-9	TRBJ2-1	CASSLDRELLINEQFF	TGTGCCAGCAGCTTAGACCGGGAGTTGCTTATCAATGAGCAGTTCTTC
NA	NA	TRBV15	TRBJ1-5	CATSRDSGGVLPQHF	TGTGCCACCAGCAGAGATTCTGGAGGGGTGCTGCCCCAGCATTTT
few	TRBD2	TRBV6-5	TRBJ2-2	CASSERGLAGGELFF	TGTGCCAGCAGCGAGAGGGGACTAGCGGGCGGGGAGCTGTTTTTT
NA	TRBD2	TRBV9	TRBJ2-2	CASSDGGTSGRRKTGELFF	TGTGCCAGCAGCGACGGGGGGACTAGCGGGAGAAGGAAAACCGGGGAGCTGTTTTTT
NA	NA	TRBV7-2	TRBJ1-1	CASSQQSSNTEAFF	TGTGCCAGCAGCCAACAGTCTTCGAACACTGAAGCTTTCTTT
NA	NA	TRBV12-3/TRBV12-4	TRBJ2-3	CASSTGLLDTQYF	TGTGCCAGCAGCACGGGACTTCTAGATACGCAGTATTTT
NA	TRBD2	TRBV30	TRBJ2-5	CAWWRGGTQYF	TGTGCCTGGTGGCGGGGGGGGACCCAGTACTTC
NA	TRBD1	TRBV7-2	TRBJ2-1	CASSLPGQGRYNEQFF	TGTGCCAGCAGCTTACCGGGACAGGGGCGCTACAATGAGCAGTTCTTC
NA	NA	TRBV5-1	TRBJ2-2	CASSPRQALGELFF	TGCGCCAGCAGCCCGAGACAGGCTCTCGGGGAGCTGTTTTTT
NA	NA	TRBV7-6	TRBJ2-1	CASSLVDPIKGGNEQFF	TGTGCCAGCAGCTTAGTAGACCCAATCAAAGGGGGAAATGAGCAGTTCTTC
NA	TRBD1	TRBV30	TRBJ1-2	CAWSPSDRAGYTF	TGTGCCTGGAGTCCTTCGGACAGGGCTGGCTACACCTTC
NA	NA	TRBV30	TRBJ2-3	CAWTEGAWGTDTQYF	TGTGCCTGGACGGAAGGGGCATGGGGCACAGATACGCAGTATTTT
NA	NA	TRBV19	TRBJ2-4	CASSLHLGTGQYF	TGTGCCAGTAGTCTCCACCTCGGGACTGGTCAGTACTTC
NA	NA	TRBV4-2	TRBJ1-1	CASSQDWGRDTEAFF	TGTGCCAGCAGCCAAGATTGGGGGCGGGACACTGAAGCTTTCTTT